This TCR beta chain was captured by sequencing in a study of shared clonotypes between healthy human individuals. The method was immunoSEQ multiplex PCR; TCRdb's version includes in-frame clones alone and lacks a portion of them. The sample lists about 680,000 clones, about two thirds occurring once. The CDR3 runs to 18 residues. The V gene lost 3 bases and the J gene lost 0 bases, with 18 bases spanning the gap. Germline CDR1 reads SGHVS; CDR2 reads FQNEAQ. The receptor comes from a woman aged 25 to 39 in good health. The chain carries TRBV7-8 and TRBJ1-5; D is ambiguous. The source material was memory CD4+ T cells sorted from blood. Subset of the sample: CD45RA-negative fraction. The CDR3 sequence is CASSLSPVQVLSNQPQHF. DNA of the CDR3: TGTGCCAGCAGCTTGAGCCCGGTGCAGGTTCTTAGCAATCAGCCCCAGCATTTT.